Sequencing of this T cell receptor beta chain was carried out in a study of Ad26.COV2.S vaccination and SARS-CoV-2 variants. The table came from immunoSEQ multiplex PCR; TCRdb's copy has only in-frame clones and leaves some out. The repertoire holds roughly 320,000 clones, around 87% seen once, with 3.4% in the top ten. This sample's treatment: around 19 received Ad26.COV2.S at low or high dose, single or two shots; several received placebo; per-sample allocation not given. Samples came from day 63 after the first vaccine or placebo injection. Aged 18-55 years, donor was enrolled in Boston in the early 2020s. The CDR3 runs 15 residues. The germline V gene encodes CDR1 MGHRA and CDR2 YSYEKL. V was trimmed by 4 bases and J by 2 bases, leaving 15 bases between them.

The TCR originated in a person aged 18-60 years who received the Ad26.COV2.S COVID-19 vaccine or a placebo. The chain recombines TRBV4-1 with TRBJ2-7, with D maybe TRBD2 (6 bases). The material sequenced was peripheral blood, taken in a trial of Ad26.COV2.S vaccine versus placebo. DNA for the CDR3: TGCGCCAGCAGCCTCGGAGCGGGCGGAGCCTACGAGCAGTACTTC. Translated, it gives CASSLGAGGAYEQYF.